This section outlines one TCR beta chain sequence together with its context. This entry comes from a study of blood T cell repertoires in COVID-19. Study context: The origin of the acute and convalescent COVID-19 samples was the United States, Italy and Spain. PBMCs, B-cell-depleted T cells, or T cells were the source of the cDNA or gDNA that made up the material.

How the authors handled the data: Amplification with reference gene primers provided the estimates of nucleated cell counts. Method: immunoSEQ multiplex PCR; TCRdb's copy keeps in-frame clones and lacks some. Clonal size and the V and J genes are those of that table, whereas D and trimming came from the DNA. The table includes some 110,000 clones, about 90% detected once. V was cut by 7 bases and J by 5 bases, with 9 bases left in between. This CDR3 has 12 residues. CDR1 and CDR2 from the germline V gene are MDHEN and SYDVKM. Input material: peripheral blood. This TCR came from a human donor in a cohort sampled during active COVID-19. The rearrangement joins TRBV28 to TRBJ1-5; D unclear. CDR3 sequence (DNA): TGTGCCAGCAAGCAGGTGGATCAGCCCCAGCATTTT. As protein: CASKQVDQPQHF.